This passage covers 3 T cell receptor beta chains from one sample sequenced in a study of T cells in Graves' hyperthyroidism and ophthalmopathy. TCR beta CDR3 region amplification was performed from RNA transcripts. TCR CDR3 regions were first amplified by RT-PCR with HTBI primers. TCRdb called the multiplex PCR reads again in MiXCR, with one record for every CDR3 protein. Of some 600,000 distinct CDR3 sequences listed, approximately 15% are singletons. The sample comprised blood. Receptors originate from a woman aged 30 to 39 with Graves' hyperthyroidism that later progressed to Graves' ophthalmopathy.

Here the CDR3 DNA reads TGTGCCAGCAGCCTTCACGCAGGGACGGCGCTTAACTATGGCTACACCTTC. Its protein is CASSLHAGTALNYGYTF. The chain links TRBV7-2 to TRBJ1-2, with TRBD1 as a possible D gene (5 bases). Trimming removed 5 bases from V and 1 base from J, with 20 bases in between. Germline values: CDR1 SGHTA, CDR2 FQGNSA. This CDR3 is 17 amino acids long.

About this clonotype: At one of its ends the junction is not consistent with the germline gene, which may arise from a read error. J is TRBJ1-2 and V is TRBV2; D ambiguous. Looked up from germline, CDR1 is SNHLY and CDR2 is FYNNEI. The CDR3 is made up of 11 amino acids. As DNA, the CDR3 is TGTGCCAGCAGCAGTAACTATGGCTACGCCTTC. It codes for CASSSNYGYAF.

This clonotype was detected ten times or more. The chain has TRBV12-3 or TRBV12-4 and TRBJ1-6, with TRBD1 as a possible D gene (6 bases). V was shortened by 4 bases and J by 8 bases, with 18 bases between the two germline ends. This CDR3 has 16 residues. The CDR3 loop reads CASSSNRDKVYSPLHF. The DNA for the CDR3 is TGTGCCAGCAGTTCCAACCGGGACAAAGTTTATTCACCCCTCCACTTT.